These 28 T cell receptor beta chains were all obtained from the same sample, sequenced in a study of regulatory T cells in long-lasting Graves disease. Time point indicated: newly diagnosed GD, antithyroid drugs for less than 3 months. The TCR library was made from RNA extracted from PBMCs. Arm-PCR of CDR3 regions with iRepertoire HTBI primers generated TCR beta libraries. MiXCR, applied by TCRdb to the multiplex PCR reads, yields one record per CDR3 protein. This table has about 210,000 distinct CDR3 sequences, 15% to 20% appearing once. These sequences were also reported in another study, on T cells in Graves' hyperthyroidism and ophthalmopathy.

Material: peripheral blood mononuclear cells (PBMCs), obtained at new diagnosis, from a patient treated with antithyroid drugs. These receptors were obtained from a young woman with Graves disease.

Ten or more counts support this clonotype. The chain links TRBV10-1 to TRBJ2-2, with 10 bases fitting TRBD1. CDR1 WNHNN and CDR2 SYGVQD come from the germline V gene (reference sequence). V trimming: 3 bases; J trimming: 6 bases; junction bases outside the gene matches: 4. The CDR3 has 15 residues. This chain's CDR3 is CASSDGGTGAGELFF. In DNA form, the CDR3 reads TGCGCCAGCAGTGATGGCGGGACAGGGGCCGGGGAGCTGTTTTTT.

The DNA for the CDR3 is TGTGCCAGCAGCTTAGCGGCCGGCGGGGGGGCCTACGAGCAGTACTTC. Encoded protein: CASSLAAGGGAYEQYF. V usage is TRBV7-9 and J usage is TRBJ2-7; 9 bases match TRBD2. Per germline, CDR1 SEHNR and CDR2 FQNEAQ (reference sequence). V lost 0 bases and J lost 2; bases outside the gene matches: 5. The CDR3 length is 16 residues.

This clonotype occurred many times. The chain combines TRBV30 with TRBJ2-1, with 13 bases that match TRBD2. The CDR3 sequence is 13 residues long. The V segment lost 8 bases and the J segment 5 bases; nucleotides outside the gene matches: 3. CDR1 is GTSNPN and CDR2 is SVGIG in the germline V gene (reference sequence). CDR3 coding DNA: TGTGCCGGGACTAGCGGGGTCCACAATGAGCAGTTCTTC. It translates to CAGTSGVHNEQFF.

This clonotype has a count of ten or more. The rearrangement uses TRBV6-5 and TRBJ1-1, with 10 nucleotides matching TRBD1. Germline CDR1 is MNHEY and CDR2 is SVGAGI. The junction had 2 bases not matched to a gene; V was cut back by 2 bases and J by 5 bases. The CDR3 totals 14 residues. In DNA, the CDR3 is TGTGCCAGCAGTTACGACAGGGGGCTGACTGAAGCTTTCTTT. It specifies CASSYDRGLTEAFF.

The table lists this clonotype with many counts. V gene TRBV28 combines with J gene TRBJ1-4; D not resolved. Between the trimmed V and J ends, which lost 7 bases and 8 bases, there was a span of 20 bases. This CDR3 is built from 15 residues. The germline V gene encodes CDR1 MDHEN and CDR2 SYDVKM. This chain's CDR3 is CASTRTGREREKLFF. For the CDR3, the DNA is TGTGCCAGCACTCGGACCGGGAGAGAAAGAGAAAAACTGTTTTTT.

In this sample, this clonotype turned up many times. Here the CDR3 reads CASSPMGQGELYGYTF. CDR3 bases: TGTGCCAGCAGCCCGATGGGACAGGGAGAGTTATATGGCTACACCTTC. The chain is built from TRBV28 and TRBJ1-2, with 9 bases aligning to TRBD1. There are 16 residues in the CDR3. Germline CDR1 and CDR2: MDHEN and SYDVKM. V shed 6 bases, J shed 5 bases, and the junction held 13 bases outside the gene matches.

There are many counts of this clonotype. The chain couples TRBV20-1 to TRBJ2-7; 9 bases fit TRBD1. This CDR3 comprises 14 residues. V lost 1 base, J lost 7 bases, and 8 bases stayed unmatched. Germline CDR1 and CDR2: DFQATT and SNEGSKA (reference sequence). CDR3 sequence (DNA): TGCAGTGCTAGAGGGGACAGGGTTAGAAGTGAGCAGTACTTC. It yields the protein CSARGDRVRSEQYF.

This clonotype was detected many times. J is TRBJ1-5 and V is TRBV27; TRBD1 matches at 8 bases. Unmatched junction bases numbered 10, after V lost 3 bases and J lost 6 bases. The CDR3 covers 16 residues. Germline V gene lookup returns CDR1 MNHEY and CDR2 SMNVEV (reference sequence). The CDR3 DNA reads TGTGCCAGCAGTTTGGTAGGGCAGGGGGCCGGTCAGCCCCAGCATTTT. The encoded protein is CASSLVGQGAGQPQHF.

Ten or more counts support this clonotype. The V call is TRBV7-9, the J call TRBJ2-7; 7 bases fit TRBD1. The CDR3 is made up of 15 amino acids. Germline V lookup: CDR1 SEHNR, CDR2 FQNEAQ (reference sequence). V shed 0 bases and J 4 bases; nucleotides not matched to a gene: 6. The CDR3 protein is CASSLAQAGGYEQYF. The CDR3 DNA reads as TGTGCCAGCAGCTTAGCGCAGGCAGGGGGTTACGAGCAGTACTTC.

The sample holds many counts of this clonotype. The V call is TRBV2, the J call TRBJ2-3, with D unclear. Germline V gene lookup returns CDR1 SNHLY and CDR2 FYNNEI. Trimming took off 6 bases at V and 2 bases at J, with 6 bases between the two ends. The CDR3 extends over 12 amino acids. The CDR3 nucleotides are TGTGCCAGCAGCATCATCACAGATACGCAGTATTTT. Residues: CASSIITDTQYF. The complete variable domain, with remaining parts taken from reference TRBV2 and TRBJ2-3, reads EPEVTQTPSHQVTQMGQEVILRCVPISNHLYFYWYRQILGQKVEFLVSFYNNEISEKSEIFDDQFSVERPDGSNFTLKIRSTKLEDSAMYFCASSIITDTQYFGPGTRLTVL.

About this clonotype itself: A much larger clone lies a single base off, so this may be a read error. The CDR3 ends on some other residue instead of the conserved phenylalanine or tryptophan, so this is likely a read error. The gene calls are TRBV28 and TRBJ1-1, with TRBD1 matching over 8 bases. CDR1 is MDHEN, CDR2 SYDVKM, per germline. Trimming at V came to 6 bases and at J to 9 bases, leaving 6 bases not matched to a gene. The length of the CDR3 is 12 residues. The CDR3 protein is CASRADRDQAFL. The CDR3 DNA sequence: TGTGCCAGCAGAGCGGACAGGGACCAAGCTTTCCTT.

This clonotype was recorded at least ten times. V and J are TRBV6-2 or TRBV6-3 and TRBJ1-1, with D tentatively TRBD1 (5 bases). There are 13 residues in the CDR3. V gave up 5 bases and J gave up 3 bases, with 10 bases separating them. Per germline, CDR1 MNHEY and CDR2 SVGEGT. The CDR3 nucleotides read TGTGCCAGCAGTGTAGGCAGGGACACTGAAGCTTTCTTT. Its protein is CASSVGRDTEAFF.

This chain uses TRBV27 with TRBJ2-1; 8 bases are a match to TRBD1. The last part of the DNA fits TRBJ2-5 better; the J call may be wrong. Germline assignment: CDR1 MNHEY and CDR2 SMNVEV (reference sequence). This CDR3 spans 13 amino acids. CDR3 DNA: TGTGCCAGCAGCACGGACAGGGCAGAGACCCAGTACTTC. Its translation is CASSTDRAETQYF.

In this sample, this clonotype turned up many times. The chain carries TRBV18 and TRBJ2-1; D is undetermined. This CDR3 region has 15 residues. In germline, CDR1 is KGHSH, CDR2 LQKENI. Trimming pared 6 bases from V and 2 bases from J, leaving 14 bases between. As DNA, the CDR3 is TGTGCCAGCTCCCCCCCGGCCCGACCCTACAATGAGCAGTTCTTC. Translation gives CASSPPARPYNEQFF.

This chain uses TRBV6-1 with TRBJ1-1; D unclear. The CDR3 has 13 amino acids. Germline loops: CDR1 MNHNS, CDR2 SASEGT. Trimming shortened V by 7 bases and J by 5 bases, and 14 bases separated the two germline ends. The CDR3 region is CASTYHGSTEAFF. CDR3 DNA sequence: TGTGCCAGCACCTACCACGGGTCGACTGAAGCTTTCTTT.

This clonotype has at least ten counts. The chain combines TRBV20-1 with TRBJ1-1; a weak D match, TRBD1 (6 bases). The germline V and J ends were trimmed by 8 bases and 1 base, with 14 bases remaining between them. The CDR3 has 13 residues. Germline CDR1 DFQATT, CDR2 SNEGSKA (reference sequence). CDR3 bases: TGCAGTTGTACGGGACATACGAACACTGAAGCTTTCTTT. Amino acid sequence: CSCTGHTNTEAFF.

This chain uses TRBV18 with TRBJ2-3, with D unresolved. This CDR3 is built from 14 residues. V lost 0 bases and J lost 10, with 14 bases in between. Germline assignment: CDR1 KGHSH and CDR2 LQKENI. The CDR3, as DNA: TGTGCCAGCTCACCACCGCCCGTGGAAGCTGCGCAGTATTTT. Translation: CASSPPPVEAAQYF.

This clonotype showed up many times. The genes are TRBV29-1 and TRBJ1-4, with TRBD1 identical over 7 bases. Germline CDR1 is SQVTM and CDR2 is ANQGSEA. The length of the CDR3 is 15 residues. J lost 0 bases, V lost 4 bases, and 5 bases had no gene match. The CDR3 nucleotides read TGCAGCGTTGCACGGGACAGTACAACTAATGAAAAACTGTTTTTT. The encoded protein is CSVARDSTTNEKLFF. Full variable domain (rest looked up from reference TRBV29-1 and TRBJ1-4): SAVISQKPSRDICQRGTSLTIQCQVDSQVTMMFWYRQQPGQSLTLIATANQGSEATYESGFVIDKFPISRPNLTFSTLTVSNMSPEDSSIYLCSVARDSTTNEKLFFGSGTQLSVL.

This clonotype was counted ten times or more. This rearrangement joins TRBV7-2 to TRBJ2-2; TRBD1 might be the D (7 bases). The CDR3 runs to 16 residues. V was trimmed by 5 bases and J by 2 bases, leaving 15 bases between them. The germline V gene encodes CDR1 SGHTA and CDR2 FQGNSA. The CDR3 reads CASSRAGGKNTGELFF. The CDR3 region has the DNA TGTGCCAGCAGCCGCGCAGGGGGGAAAAACACCGGGGAGCTGTTTTTT.

This clonotype was found many times. The chain links TRBV6-4 to TRBJ2-2; D is perhaps TRBD2 (5 bases). Trimming stripped 4 bases from V and 3 bases from J, with 6 bases between. This CDR3 has 13 residues. Germline V CDR1 and CDR2: MRHNA, SNTAGT. The CDR3 DNA is TGTGCCAGCAGTGGGGGAGACACCGGGGAGCTGTTTTTT. Its translation is CASSGGDTGELFF.

The rearrangement uses TRBV12-3 or TRBV12-4 and TRBJ2-1, with D hard to call. The CDR3 loop spans 13 amino acids. The V end was cut by 1 base, the J end by 8 bases, with 9 bases between. The CDR3 loop is CASSLESLHEQFF. The CDR3 DNA reads TGTGCCAGCAGTTTAGAGAGTCTCCATGAGCAGTTCTTC.

This clonotype was seen ten or more times. The rearrangement links TRBV7-2 to TRBJ2-5; TRBD1 aligns across 7 bases. V dropped 6 bases and J dropped 5; count of bases not matched to a gene: 9. The CDR3 spans 14 residues. Germline loops: CDR1 SGHTA, CDR2 FQGNSA. Here the CDR3 reads CASSIIGGRETQYF. CDR3 in DNA: TGTGCCAGCAGTATTATAGGGGGCCGGGAGACCCAGTACTTC.

This clonotype was detected ten times or more. The CDR3, as DNA: TGTGCCAGCAGCCATGCCGGGACCCAGGGACAGTTCTTC. Amino acid sequence: CASSHAGTQGQFF. V and J are TRBV3-1 and TRBJ2-1; D could derive from TRBD1 or TRBD2 (5 bases each). Germline lookup yields CDR1 LGHDT and CDR2 YNNKEL (reference sequence). V was pared by 3 bases and J by 13 bases, with 16 bases between. This CDR3 spans 13 amino acids.

The chain is built from TRBV12-3 or TRBV12-4 and TRBJ1-6, with D tentatively TRBD1 (6 bases). Trimming removed 6 bases at V and 5 bases at J, with 23 bases between. This CDR3 has 18 amino acids. CDR3 sequence reads: CASSFVTGGDFDNSPLHF. The CDR3 region has the DNA TGTGCCAGCAGCTTTGTGACGGGGGGCGATTTTGATAATTCACCCCTCCACTTT.

V is TRBV5-1 and J is TRBJ1-1; tentatively, D is TRBD1 (5 bases). The germline V and J ends were trimmed by 0 bases and 4 bases, with 10 bases remaining between them. This CDR3 is 14 amino acids long. Germline V CDR1 and CDR2: SGHRS, YFSETQ. The DNA for the CDR3 is TGCGCCAGCAGCTTGGCTCAGGGCGGCACTGAAGCTTTCTTT. This codes for CASSLAQGGTEAFF.

Ten or more counts support this clonotype. This sequence joins TRBV19 and TRBJ1-5; the D gene is possibly TRBD1 (6 bases). Trimming took off 1 base at V and 9 bases at J, with 10 bases between the two ends. Germline CDR1 LNHDA, CDR2 SQIVND (reference sequence). This CDR3 region has 13 residues. The CDR3 loop is CASSIGRGGPQHF. CDR3 sequence (DNA): TGTGCCAGTAGTATAGGCAGGGGAGGGCCCCAGCATTTT.

This clonotype appeared a few times. The chain uses TRBV7-9 and TRBJ1-2; TRBD1 is a possible D gene (5 bases). From germline, CDR1 is SEHNR and CDR2 FQNEAQ (reference sequence). V gave up 5 bases and J gave up 7 bases, with 11 bases separating them. The CDR3 sequence is 12 residues long. The CDR3 nucleotides read TGTGCCAGCAGCCTTCAGGGAAGTGGCTACACCTTC. Its protein is CASSLQGSGYTF.

The chain joins TRBV5-4 to TRBJ1-2; TRBD1 agrees at 10 bases. Germline trimming cut 3 bases from V and 5 bases from J; bases unmatched to any gene: 4. Germline V gene data show CDR1 as SGHNT and CDR2 as YYREEE (reference sequence). The CDR3 totals 14 residues. CDR3 sequence: CASSSGQGRYGYTF. The DNA for the CDR3 is TGTGCCAGCAGCTCGGGACAGGGGAGGTATGGCTACACCTTC.